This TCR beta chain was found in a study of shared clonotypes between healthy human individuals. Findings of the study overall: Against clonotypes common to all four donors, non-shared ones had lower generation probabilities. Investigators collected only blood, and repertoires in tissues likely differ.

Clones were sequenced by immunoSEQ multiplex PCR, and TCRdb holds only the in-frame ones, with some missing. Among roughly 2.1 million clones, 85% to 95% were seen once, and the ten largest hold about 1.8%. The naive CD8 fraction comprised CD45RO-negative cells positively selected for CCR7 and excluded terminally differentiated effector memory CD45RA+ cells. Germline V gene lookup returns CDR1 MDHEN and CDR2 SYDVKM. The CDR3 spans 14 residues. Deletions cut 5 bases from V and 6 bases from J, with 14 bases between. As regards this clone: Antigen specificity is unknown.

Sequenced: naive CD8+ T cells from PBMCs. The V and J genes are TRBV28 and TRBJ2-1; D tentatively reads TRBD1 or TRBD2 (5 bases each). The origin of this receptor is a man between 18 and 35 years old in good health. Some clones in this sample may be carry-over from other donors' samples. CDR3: CASSPVRDGNEQFF. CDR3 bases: TGTGCCAGCAGTCCCGTCCGGGACGGCAATGAGCAGTTCTTC.